These 5 T cell receptor beta chains were sequenced from one sample in a study of control samples from healthy donors and cancer patients. Assay: immunoSEQ multiplex PCR; the TCRdb copy retains only in-frame clones and omits some. The profile covers about 160,000 clones, with about 93% appearing a single time and 0.68% taken by the ten largest. The sample was blood. These receptors were collected from a woman aged 25 to 39 in good health.

The chain uses TRBV5-4 and TRBJ2-5; possibly TRBD1 for D (6 bases). The CDR3 has 14 residues. Germline-derived CDR1 and CDR2 are SGHNT and YYREEE (reference sequence). The V gene lost 2 bases and the J gene lost 5 bases, with 13 bases spanning the gap. CDR3 in DNA: TGTGCCAGCAGCTTTGAGGGGGTACGGGAGACCCAGTACTTC. Residues: CASSFEGVRETQYF.

The rearrangement links TRBV24-1 to TRBJ2-1, with 9 bases matching TRBD1. Germline CDR1 is KGHDR and CDR2 is SFDVKD. J lost 6 bases, V lost 3 bases, and 11 bases had no gene match. The CDR3 is made up of 17 amino acids. The CDR3 here is CATSDPRPGTGINEQFF. The CDR3 DNA reads TGTGCCACCAGTGATCCCCGTCCCGGGACAGGGATCAATGAGCAGTTCTTC.

The rearrangement uses TRBV5-6 and TRBJ1-6; 11 nucleotides match TRBD1. The junction had 6 bases not matched to a gene; V was cut back by 4 bases and J by 0 bases. The CDR3 runs to 18 residues. The germline CDR1 and CDR2 sequences are SGHDT and YYEEEE. This CDR3 reads CASSHWDRGSSYNSPLHF. In DNA, the CDR3 is TGTGCCAGCAGCCACTGGGACAGGGGGAGCTCCTATAATTCACCCCTCCACTTT.

The CDR3 loop is CASSLGTGNQPQHF. CDR3 nucleotides: TGTGCCAGCAGTTTAGGGACAGGCAATCAGCCCCAGCATTTT. The chain combines TRBV27 with TRBJ1-5; 7 bases match TRBD1. Germline V CDR1 and CDR2: MNHEY, SMNVEV (reference sequence). Unmatched junction bases numbered 0, after V lost 2 bases and J lost 2 bases. This CDR3 has 14 residues.

This chain connects TRBV7-3 to TRBJ2-3; tentative D call: TRBD2 (5 bases). Germline V gene lookup returns CDR1 SGHTA and CDR2 FQGTGA. V dropped 2 bases and J dropped 6 bases, with 15 bases sitting between them. The CDR3 extends over 15 amino acids. In nucleotides, the CDR3 is TGTGCCAGCAGCTTACGGGGAAGAGCTTGGGATACGCAGTATTTT. It specifies CASSLRGRAWDTQYF.